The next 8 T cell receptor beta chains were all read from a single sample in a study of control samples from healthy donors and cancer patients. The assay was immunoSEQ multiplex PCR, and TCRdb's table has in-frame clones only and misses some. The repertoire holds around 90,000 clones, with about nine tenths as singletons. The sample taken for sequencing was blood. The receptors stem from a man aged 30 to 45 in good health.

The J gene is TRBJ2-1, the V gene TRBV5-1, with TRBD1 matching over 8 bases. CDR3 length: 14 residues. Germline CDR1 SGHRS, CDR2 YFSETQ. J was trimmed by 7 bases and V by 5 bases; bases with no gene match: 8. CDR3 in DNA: TGCGCCAGCAGTCCAGGGGGCAAAGGAAATGAGCAGTTCTTC. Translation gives CASSPGGKGNEQFF.

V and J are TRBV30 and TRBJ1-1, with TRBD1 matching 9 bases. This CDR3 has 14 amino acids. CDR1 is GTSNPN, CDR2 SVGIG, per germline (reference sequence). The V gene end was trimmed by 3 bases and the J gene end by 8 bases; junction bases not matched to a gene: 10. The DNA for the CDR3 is TGTGCCTGGAGCCACAGGGGGCGTTGGCTCGAAGCTTTCTTT. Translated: CAWSHRGRWLEAFF.

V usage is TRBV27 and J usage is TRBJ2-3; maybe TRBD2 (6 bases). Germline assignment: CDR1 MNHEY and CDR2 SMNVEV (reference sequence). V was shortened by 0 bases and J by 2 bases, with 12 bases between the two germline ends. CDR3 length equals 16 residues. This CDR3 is CASSLSSGHHTDTQYF. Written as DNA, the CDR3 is TGTGCCAGCAGTTTATCTAGCGGACATCACACAGATACGCAGTATTTT.

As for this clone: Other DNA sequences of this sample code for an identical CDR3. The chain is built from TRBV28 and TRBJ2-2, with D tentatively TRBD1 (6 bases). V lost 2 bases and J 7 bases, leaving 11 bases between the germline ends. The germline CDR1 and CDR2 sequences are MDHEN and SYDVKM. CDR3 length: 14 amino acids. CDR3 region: CASSLRRQDGELFF. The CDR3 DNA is TGTGCCAGCAGTTTAAGGAGACAGGACGGGGAGCTGTTTTTT.

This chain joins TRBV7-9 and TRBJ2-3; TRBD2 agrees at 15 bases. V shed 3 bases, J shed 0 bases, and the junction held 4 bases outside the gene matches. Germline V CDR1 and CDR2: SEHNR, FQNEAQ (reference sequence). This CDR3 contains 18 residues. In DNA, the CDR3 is TGTGCCAGCAGCTTGACGGGGACTAGCGGGGGGAGCACAGATACGCAGTATTTT. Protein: CASSLTGTSGGSTDTQYF. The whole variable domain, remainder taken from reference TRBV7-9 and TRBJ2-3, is DTGVSQNPRHKITKRGQNVTFRCDPISEHNRLYWYRQTLGQGPEFLTYFQNEAQLEKSRLLSDRFSAERPKGSFSTLEIQRTEQGDSAMYLCASSLTGTSGGSTDTQYFGPGTRLTVL.

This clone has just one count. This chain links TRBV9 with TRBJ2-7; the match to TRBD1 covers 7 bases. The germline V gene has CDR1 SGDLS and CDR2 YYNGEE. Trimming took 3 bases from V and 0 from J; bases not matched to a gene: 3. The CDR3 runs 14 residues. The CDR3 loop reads CASSGRDSSYEQYF. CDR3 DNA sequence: TGTGCCAGCAGCGGACGGGACAGCTCCTACGAGCAGTACTTC.

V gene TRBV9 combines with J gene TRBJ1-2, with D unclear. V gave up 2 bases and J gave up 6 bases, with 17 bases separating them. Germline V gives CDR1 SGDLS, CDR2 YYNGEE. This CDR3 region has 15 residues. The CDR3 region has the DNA TGTGCCAGCAGCGTTGTTGGCGGGCCGATTGATGGCTACACCTTC. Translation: CASSVVGGPIDGYTF.

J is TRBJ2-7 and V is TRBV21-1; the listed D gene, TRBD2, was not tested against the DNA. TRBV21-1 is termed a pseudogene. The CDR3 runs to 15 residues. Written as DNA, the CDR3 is TGTGCCAGCAGCAAAGCTTGGAGCAGTTCCTACGAGCAGTACGTC. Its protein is CASSKAWSSSYEQYV.